A selection of T cell receptor beta chains follows, all from one sample in a study of cytomegalovirus exposure and HLA in healthy donors. Clones were sequenced by immunoSEQ multiplex PCR, and TCRdb holds only the in-frame ones, with some missing. The sample contains around 140,000 clones, around 78% of which appear only once. Sequencing used PBMCs. The source is a woman under 30 in good health and CMV-seronegative. CDR3s include the opening cysteine and the closing phenylalanine or tryptophan. The D gene is left open where the match is weak. A row's size may be missing; if present it is once, few, many or a size class.

CDR3 protein	CDR3 DNA	V gene	J gene	D gene	clone size
CAVLIPGGENEQYF	TGTGCCGTCCTCATTCCAGGCGGGGAAAACGAGCAGTACTTC	TRBV30	TRBJ2-7	-	-
CASSQEPGNSPLHF	TGCGCCAGCAGCCAAGAACCAGGGAATTCACCCCTCCACTTT	TRBV4-1	TRBJ1-6	-	-
CAWRSAGGPTDTQYF	TGTGCCTGGAGGTCAGCGGGAGGGCCGACAGATACGCAGTATTTT	TRBV30	TRBJ2-3	TRBD2	-
CASSIGTSGRAGEQFF	TGTGCCAGCAGCATCGGGACTAGCGGGAGGGCCGGTGAGCAGTTCTTC	TRBV7-8	TRBJ2-1	TRBD2	-
CASSPTSGETQYF	TGCGCCAGCAGCCCGACTAGCGGAGAGACCCAGTACTTC	TRBV4-1	TRBJ2-5	TRBD2	-
CAWRSIGGGYTF	TGTGCCTGGAGGTCCATCGGAGGCGGCTACACCTTC	TRBV30	TRBJ1-2	-	once
CASSLALTGGYTF	TGTGCCAGCAGCTTAGCTTTAACAGGAGGCTACACCTTC	TRBV7-2	TRBJ1-2	-	once
CSVVLGEETQYF	TGCAGCGTTGTGCTCGGAGAGGAGACCCAGTACTTC	TRBV29-1	TRBJ2-5	-	-
CASSQDWGDRAYNEQFF	TGTGCCAGCAGCCAAGATTGGGGGGACAGGGCCTACAATGAGCAGTTCTTC	TRBV14	TRBJ2-1	TRBD1	-
CASSLVQGQGNTEAFF	TGTGCCAGCAGCTTAGTTCAGGGACAAGGGAACACTGAAGCTTTCTTT	TRBV7-9	TRBJ1-1	-	-
CASSLPRRLAGAANEQFF	TGTGCCAGCAGCTTACCCCGGAGACTAGCGGGGGCGGCCAATGAGCAGTTCTTC	TRBV7-9	TRBJ2-1	TRBD2	-
CASSSPTRGTEAFF	TGCGCCAGCAGCTCCCCGACGAGAGGTACTGAAGCTTTCTTT	TRBV4-1	TRBJ1-1	-	few
CSVEERGQQETQYF	TGCAGCGTTGAAGAGCGCGGGCAGCAAGAGACCCAGTACTTC	TRBV29-1	TRBJ2-5	-	-
CASSQPPSTDTEAFF	TGCGCCAGCAGCCAACCCCCCAGTACAGACACTGAAGCTTTCTTT	TRBV4-1	TRBJ1-1	-	-
CASSPGLAGWGASTDTQYF	TGTGCCAGCAGTCCGGGACTAGCGGGATGGGGGGCTAGCACAGATACGCAGTATTTT	TRBV27	TRBJ2-3	TRBD2	-
CASSEGLAAKWYNEQFF	TGTGCCAGCAGTGAAGGGCTAGCGGCAAAGTGGTACAATGAGCAGTTCTTC	TRBV6-1	TRBJ2-1	TRBD2	once
CASSQRARQGTEAFF	TGTGCCAGCAGCCAAAGGGCCCGACAGGGCACTGAAGCTTTCTTT	TRBV4-2	TRBJ1-1	TRBD1	-
CASSLAGSGDTQYF	TGTGCCAGCAGCTTAGCCGGTAGCGGGGATACGCAGTATTTT	TRBV7-6	TRBJ2-3	TRBD2	once
CASSDPTGVAGYTF	TGTGCCAGCAGTGACCCCACAGGGGTCGCTGGCTACACCTTC	TRBV25-1	TRBJ1-2	TRBD1	few
CASSVEGAYNEQFF	TGCGCCAGCAGTGTTGAGGGAGCCTACAATGAGCAGTTCTTC	TRBV10-1	TRBJ2-1	-	-
CASSLEFRALGGTQYF	TGCGCCAGCAGCTTGGAGTTCAGGGCCCTGGGCGGGACCCAGTACTTC	TRBV5-1	TRBJ2-5	-	-
CASSSRGHQPQHF	TGTGCCAGCAGTTCCAGGGGTCATCAGCCCCAGCATTTT	TRBV27	TRBJ1-5	-	-
CASSVTTSGESYEQYF	TGTGCCAGCAGTGTTACGACTAGCGGGGAATCCTACGAGCAGTACTTC	TRBV25-1	TRBJ2-7	TRBD2	-
CASSLFAPRLSRNEQFF	TGTGCCAGCAGCTTATTTGCTCCCCGCTTATCGCGTAATGAGCAGTTCTTC	TRBV11-1	TRBJ2-1	-	few
CASTVFRDRPPTYGYTF	TGTGCCAGTACCGTTTTCCGGGACAGGCCCCCTACCTATGGCTACACCTTC	TRBV19	TRBJ1-2	TRBD1	few